The rows below give T cell receptor beta chains drawn from one sample of a study of response to subunit inactivated influenza vaccine. Via MiXCR, TCRdb re-called the RT-PCR reads, giving one row per CDR3 protein. This sample has roughly 700,000 distinct CDR3 sequences; 15% to 18% occur once, and the top ten carry 11%. The input for sequencing was PBMCs from blood, taken 12 days after vaccination. The receptors originated from a man aged 45 to 65 who received an inactivated influenza vaccine. Both conserved end residues are part of each CDR3. Each record gives: V gene, D gene, J gene, CDR3 protein. The D gene is left open where the match is weak.

TRBV19,.,TRBJ2-6,CASSSQTGANVLTF
TRBV4-2,.,TRBJ2-7,CASSGARSSYEQYF
TRBV11-2,TRBD1,TRBJ2-7,CASRTGGRASPYEQYF
TRBV20-1,TRBD2,TRBJ2-2,CSARPPLSGGYTGELFF
TRBV4-3,.,TRBJ2-5,CASSQEMGSLDQETQYF
TRBV20-1,.,TRBJ2-7,CSAERGSPLREQYF
TRBV9,TRBD2,TRBJ2-7,CASSPGLADLYEQYF
TRBV7-9,TRBD1,TRBJ2-3,CASSFGRTGATDTQYF
TRBV15,TRBD2,TRBJ2-3,CATSSRLAGDTDTQYF
TRBV14,.,TRBJ2-7,CASSQDVTGGVSGSFYEQYF
TRBV20-1,.,TRBJ2-5,CSARDGHLRGTQYF
TRBV7-2,TRBD1,TRBJ1-1,CASSSGGTAPFF
TRBV5-4,.,TRBJ2-1,CASSFRQERNHQGSYNEQFF
TRBV20-1,.,TRBJ2-1,CSARGRTTSSYNEQFF
TRBV4-3,TRBD1,TRBJ2-7,CASSQDPYGTGNSYEQYF
TRBV7-2,.,TRBJ2-5,CAIRDETGLQETQYF
TRBV7-8,.,TRBJ1-4,CASSPLSNEKLFF
TRBV19,.,TRBJ2-7,CASAISPSSYEQYF
TRBV2,TRBD2,TRBJ2-4,CASSEYLGTRQNIQYF
TRBV27,.,TRBJ1-1,CASSKRLGVITEAFF
TRBV5-1,TRBD1,TRBJ1-4,CASSESTGKREKLFF
TRBV6-2/TRBV6-3,.,TRBJ2-2,CASKENLANTGELFF
TRBV24-1,.,TRBJ2-2,CATSRRNTGELFF
TRBV20-1,.,TRBJ2-5,CSASGWGVSQETQYF
TRBV27,TRBD2,TRBJ2-5,CASSLEASGRQTQYF
TRBV28,.,TRBJ1-6,CASSFRVHNSPLHF
TRBV29-1,.,TRBJ2-1,CSVEYPSSYNEQFF
TRBV5-5,TRBD1,TRBJ2-1,CASSLRPGQGARESFF
TRBV20-1,.,TRBJ1-5,CSARDLSDQPQHF
TRBV29-1,.,TRBJ2-2,CSVADTGELFF
TRBV11-2,.,TRBJ2-7,CASSFSGGGGYEQYF
TRBV2,TRBD2,TRBJ2-1,CASRKGTSGSHEQFF
TRBV12-3/TRBV12-4,.,TRBJ1-1,CASRQQQGTEAFF
TRBV12-3/TRBV12-4,.,TRBJ1-3,CASSRLSSSGNTIYF
TRBV7-9,TRBD1,TRBJ2-7,CASSGTGSPSSYEQYF
TRBV5-6,TRBD1,TRBJ2-2,CASSLQTGANTGELFF
TRBV29-1,.,TRBJ1-1,CSGGGRNTEAFF
TRBV3-1,TRBD1,TRBJ1-5,CASSPDRGRRQPQHF
TRBV18,.,TRBJ2-1,CASSPKIASSYNEQFF
TRBV12-3/TRBV12-4,.,TRBJ1-4,CASSPSTDYEKLVF
TRBV12-3/TRBV12-4,.,TRBJ2-1,CASSPTGPPFYTNEQFF
TRBV6-2/TRBV6-3,TRBD2,TRBJ2-7,CASSRSGSRYEQYF
TRBV12-3/TRBV12-4,TRBD2,TRBJ2-5,CASSLSGGQETQYF
TRBV30,TRBD1,TRBJ2-5,CAWSDRVGETQYF